The 26 T cell receptor beta chains below all came from one sample that was sequenced in a study of PD-1 blockade in classical Hodgkin lymphoma. Here immunoSEQ multiplex PCR was the method, and the copy in TCRdb shows in-frame clones only, minus some. This table holds some 84,000 clones, around 90% found once. Patients all relapsed after autologous stem cell transplantation, and there was variation in brentuximab vedotin exposure. Sequencing used peripheral blood mononuclear cells (PBMCs), obtained at baseline. These receptors were collected from a human donor with classical Hodgkin lymphoma.

This sequence joins TRBV6-5 and TRBJ2-2; TRBD2 matches 7 bases. This CDR3 spans 15 amino acids. The germline V gene has CDR1 MNHEY and CDR2 SVGAGI. After removal of 4 bases from V and 0 bases from J, the junction contained 2 bases not matched to a gene. The chain's CDR3 is CASSLTSPNTGELFF. The CDR3 region has the DNA TGTGCCAGCAGTTTGACTAGCCCGAACACCGGGGAGCTGTTTTTT.

This sequence joins TRBV11-2 and TRBJ2-3; D is unclear. Germline-derived CDR1 and CDR2 are SGHAT and FQNNGV. The CDR3 has 11 amino acids. Between the trimmed V and J ends, which lost 5 bases and 5 bases, there was a span of 5 bases. This CDR3 reads CASSPVDTQYF. The CDR3 DNA sequence: TGTGCCAGCAGCCCCGTAGATACGCAGTATTTT.

This clone was recorded only once. This chain joins TRBV4-2 and TRBJ2-3; tentative D call: TRBD1 (6 bases). The CDR3 sequence is 16 residues long. Germline lookup yields CDR1 LGHNA and CDR2 YNFKEQ. V dropped 4 bases and J dropped 3 bases, with 17 bases sitting between them. CDR3 loop: CASSPPRAGVTDTQYF. DNA of the CDR3: TGTGCCAGCAGCCCGCCCAGGGCAGGGGTGACAGATACGCAGTATTTT.

The chain employs TRBV7-6 and TRBJ2-7, with D possibly matching TRBD1 (6 bases). The CDR3 contains 18 residues. Germline CDR1 SGHVS, CDR2 FNYEAQ. The V and J ends lost 3 bases and 2 bases respectively, with 23 bases between them. CDR3 sequence reads: CASSLGRSLRTVPYEQYF. CDR3 sequence (DNA): TGTGCCAGCAGCTTGGGTCGAAGTCTTAGGACAGTCCCCTACGAGCAGTACTTC.

This clone was detected only a few times. The chain uses TRBV4-1 and TRBJ1-1, with D unresolved. The V gene lost 0 bases and the J gene lost 4 bases, with 6 bases spanning the gap. The CDR3 extends over 13 amino acids. Germline assignment: CDR1 MGHRA and CDR2 YSYEKL. Here the CDR3 reads CASSQDSVTEAFF. CDR3 DNA sequence: TGCGCCAGCAGCCAAGACAGTGTCACTGAAGCTTTCTTT.

This clone occurred a few times. V and J are TRBV19 and TRBJ2-2; D tentatively reads TRBD1 or TRBD2 (5 bases each). Trimming cost V 8 bases and J 0 bases, with 16 bases left between them. Germline CDR1 reads LNHDA; CDR2 reads SQIVND (reference sequence). There are 16 residues in the CDR3. The CDR3 reads CASGLRGSSNTGELFF. The CDR3 region has the DNA TGTGCCAGTGGCTTGAGGGGATCATCGAACACCGGGGAGCTGTTTTTT.

V usage is TRBV2 and J usage is TRBJ1-2; 8 nucleotides agree with TRBD1. Looked up from germline, CDR1 is SNHLY and CDR2 is FYNNEI. The CDR3 is made up of 14 amino acids. The J segment lost 4 bases and the V segment lost 7 bases, leaving 8 bases of the junction unmatched. CDR3: CASIWTGSGYGYTF. The CDR3 nucleotides read TGTGCCAGCATTTGGACAGGGTCGGGCTATGGCTACACCTTC.

The chain employs TRBV5-5 and TRBJ1-4; D is perhaps TRBD1 (5 bases). The V end was cut by 6 bases, the J end by 16 bases, with 22 bases between. The germline V gene encodes CDR1 SGHKS and CDR2 YYEKEE (reference sequence). This CDR3 is built from 13 residues. CDR3 sequence reads: CASTEIPGLPGFF. The CDR3 nucleotides read TGTGCCAGCACCGAAATTCCGGGACTCCCAGGGTTTTTT.

The gene calls are TRBV5-1 and TRBJ2-6, with D perhaps TRBD2 (6 bases). Germline CDR1 SGHRS, CDR2 YFSETQ. V gave up 1 base and J gave up 0 bases, with 11 bases separating them. The CDR3 totals 17 residues. In DNA, the CDR3 is TGCGCCAGCAGCTTGTTAGCGGAGCTCTCTGGGGCCAACGTCCTGACTTTC. This encodes CASSLLAELSGANVLTF.

A note on this clone: Different DNA sequences within this sample yield the same CDR3. The rearrangement uses TRBV29-1 and TRBJ1-1; unclear D gene. Looked up from germline, CDR1 is SQVTM and CDR2 is ANQGSEA. V was shortened by 3 bases and J by 7 bases, with 12 bases between the two germline ends. CDR3 size: 12 residues. The CDR3 here is CSVERPRGEAFF. CDR3 nucleotide sequence: TGCAGCGTTGAGAGGCCCCGGGGTGAAGCTTTCTTT.

The chain is built from TRBV5-5 and TRBJ1-2, with unresolved D. The CDR3 length is 18 residues. Germline CDR1 is SGHKS and CDR2 is YYEKEE (reference sequence). The V end was cut by 7 bases, the J end by 1 base, with 26 bases between. CDR3 bases: TGTGCCAGCCCTCAGCTGTCGGAGGCCCCACACAATAACTATGGCTACACCTTC. Translated: CASPQLSEAPHNNYGYTF.

This rearrangement joins TRBV7-9 to TRBJ2-7; 8 bases align to TRBD1. This CDR3 has 15 residues. V was pared by 6 bases and J by 1 base, with 8 bases of the junction left unmatched. CDR1 and CDR2 (germline): SEHNR, FQNEAQ (reference sequence). CDR3: CASSPGTGDSYEQYF. DNA for the CDR3: TGTGCCAGCAGTCCCGGGACAGGAGATTCCTACGAGCAGTACTTC.

The genes are TRBV2 and TRBJ2-2; D may be TRBD1 or TRBD2 (5 bases each). The CDR3 is 11 amino acids. V lost 6 bases and J 7 bases, leaving 6 bases between the germline ends. CDR1 is SNHLY and CDR2 is FYNNEI in the germline V gene. In nucleotides, the CDR3 is TGTGCCAGCAGGGGGGACGGGGAGCTGTTTTTT. This translates into CASRGDGELFF.

The V gene is TRBV5-1, the J gene TRBJ1-2; 7 bases fit TRBD1. This CDR3 spans 12 amino acids. Germline V CDR1 and CDR2: SGHRS, YFSETQ. Trimming took 2 bases from V and 6 from J; bases not matched to a gene: 1. CDR3 sequence reads: CASSFTGDGYTF. DNA of the CDR3: TGCGCCAGCAGCTTTACAGGGGATGGCTACACCTTC.

The CDR3 bases are TGCAGCGCTTCGACTAGCGGCCAAGAGACCCAGTACTTC. It yields the protein CSASTSGQETQYF. The V call is TRBV29-1, the J call TRBJ2-5; 9 bases are shared with TRBD2. Germline CDR1 SQVTM, CDR2 ANQGSEA. The CDR3 covers 13 residues. The ends lost 7 bases at V and 1 base at J; junction bases unmatched: 4.

The J gene is TRBJ1-1, the V gene TRBV12-5; D is undetermined. With 2 bases removed from V and 0 bases from J, the gap between germline ends came to 7 bases. The CDR3 has 14 amino acids. The germline gives CDR1 LGHNT, CDR2 FRNRAP. CDR3 DNA sequence: TGTGCTAGTGGTTTGTGGAGGGTGAACACTGAAGCTTTCTTT. As protein: CASGLWRVNTEAFF.

The CDR3 loop reads CSVGYNEKLFF. As DNA, the CDR3 is TGCAGCGTAGGCTATAATGAAAAACTGTTTTTT. The chain combines TRBV29-1 with TRBJ1-4; D is unclear. Germline V lookup: CDR1 SQVTM, CDR2 ANQGSEA. Trimming took off 6 bases at V and 4 bases at J, with 6 bases between the two ends. CDR3 length equals 11 residues.

V usage is TRBV11-2 and J usage is TRBJ1-1, with 7 nucleotides matching TRBD1. The CDR3 contains 16 residues. Looked up from germline, CDR1 is SGHAT and CDR2 is FQNNGV. Unmatched junction bases numbered 16, after V lost 4 bases and J lost 8 bases. CDR3 nucleotides: TGTGCCAGCAGCTCAACTAGAGGACAGGTGGGAAACGAAGCTTTCTTT. Translating it yields CASSSTRGQVGNEAFF.

The chain has TRBV28 and TRBJ1-5; D gene unclear. CDR3 length: 13 residues. V gave up 2 bases and J gave up 2 bases, with 4 bases separating them. CDR1 MDHEN and CDR2 SYDVKM come from the germline V gene. The CDR3 DNA reads as TGTGCCAGCAGTTTAAAAGGCAATCAGCCCCAGCATTTT. This translates into CASSLKGNQPQHF.

The chain recombines TRBV9 with TRBJ2-2, with 10 bases that match TRBD2. Trimming removed 4 bases from V and 6 bases from J; junction bases left unmatched: 9. This CDR3 is built from 16 residues. Germline values: CDR1 SGDLS, CDR2 YYNGEE. The CDR3 region is CASSLGEAGGPGELFF. In DNA form, the CDR3 reads TGTGCCAGCAGCCTAGGTGAAGCGGGAGGGCCCGGGGAGCTGTTTTTT.

This clone was observed once. The genes are TRBV19 and TRBJ1-5; a possible D gene is TRBD1 (5 bases). The V end was cut by 7 bases, the J end by 2 bases, with 15 bases between. This CDR3 is built from 15 residues. Germline lookup yields CDR1 LNHDA and CDR2 SQIVND (reference sequence). In DNA, the CDR3 is TGTGCCAGTATGGTTGGGGGTAGAGGCAATCAGCCCCAGCATTTT. It encodes CASMVGGRGNQPQHF.

The gene calls are TRBV29-1 and TRBJ2-1; tentative D call: TRBD2 (5 bases). Germline values: CDR1 SQVTM, CDR2 ANQGSEA. The CDR3 extends over 14 amino acids. The V and J ends lost 3 bases and 9 bases respectively, with 18 bases between them. The CDR3, as DNA: TGCAGCGTTGATTCGGTGAGGGCGTGGGGTGAGCAGTTCTTC. Protein sequence: CSVDSVRAWGEQFF.

J is TRBJ1-1 and V is TRBV19; TRBD1 is a possible D gene (5 bases). Germline values: CDR1 LNHDA, CDR2 SQIVND (reference sequence). This CDR3 has 14 amino acids. V was clipped by 10 bases and J by 1 base, with 16 bases between them. The chain's CDR3 is CATRFTGGNTEAFF. As DNA, the CDR3 is TGTGCCACCCGATTCACCGGGGGGAACACTGAAGCTTTCTTT.

V gene TRBV5-1 combines with J gene TRBJ2-1; the D is unclear. The germline V gene has CDR1 SGHRS and CDR2 YFSETQ. CDR3 length: 12 residues. V was trimmed by 4 bases and J by 10 bases, leaving 12 bases between them. As DNA, the CDR3 is TGCGCCAGCAGCGCTACAGTTGGCGAGCAGTTCTTC. Translation gives CASSATVGEQFF.

CDR3 residues: CAWTPLPYEQFF. CDR3 coding DNA: TGTGCCTGGACCCCTCTTCCATATGAGCAGTTCTTC. This chain links TRBV30 with TRBJ2-1; D is unclear. Trimming pared 4 bases from V and 8 bases from J, leaving 12 bases between. Germline V gives CDR1 GTSNPN, CDR2 SVGIG (reference sequence). This CDR3 spans 12 amino acids.

This chain joins TRBV6-1 and TRBJ1-1; 10 bases line up with TRBD1. The CDR3 consists of 15 residues. Germline CDR1 is MNHNS and CDR2 is SASEGT. After removal of 7 bases from V and 3 bases from J, the junction contained 8 bases not matched to a gene. The CDR3 coding sequence is TGTGCCAGCACTCGACAGGGGGCAATGGACACTGAAGCTTTCTTT. Protein product: CASTRQGAMDTEAFF.